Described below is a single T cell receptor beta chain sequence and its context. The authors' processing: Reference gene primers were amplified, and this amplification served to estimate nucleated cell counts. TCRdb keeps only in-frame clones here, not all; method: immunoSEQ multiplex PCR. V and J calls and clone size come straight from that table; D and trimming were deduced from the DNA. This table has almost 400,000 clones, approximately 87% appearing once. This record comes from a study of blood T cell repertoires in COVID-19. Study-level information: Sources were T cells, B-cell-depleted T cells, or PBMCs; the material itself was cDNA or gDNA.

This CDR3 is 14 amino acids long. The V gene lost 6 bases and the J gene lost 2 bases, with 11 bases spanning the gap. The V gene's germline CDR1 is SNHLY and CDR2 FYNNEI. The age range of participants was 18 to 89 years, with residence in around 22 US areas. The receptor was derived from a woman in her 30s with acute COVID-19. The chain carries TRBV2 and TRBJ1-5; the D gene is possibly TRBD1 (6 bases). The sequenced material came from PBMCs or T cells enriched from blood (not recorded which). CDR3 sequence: CASRAQGGNQPQHF. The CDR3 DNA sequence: TGTGCCAGCAGGGCACAGGGAGGCAATCAGCCCCAGCATTTT.